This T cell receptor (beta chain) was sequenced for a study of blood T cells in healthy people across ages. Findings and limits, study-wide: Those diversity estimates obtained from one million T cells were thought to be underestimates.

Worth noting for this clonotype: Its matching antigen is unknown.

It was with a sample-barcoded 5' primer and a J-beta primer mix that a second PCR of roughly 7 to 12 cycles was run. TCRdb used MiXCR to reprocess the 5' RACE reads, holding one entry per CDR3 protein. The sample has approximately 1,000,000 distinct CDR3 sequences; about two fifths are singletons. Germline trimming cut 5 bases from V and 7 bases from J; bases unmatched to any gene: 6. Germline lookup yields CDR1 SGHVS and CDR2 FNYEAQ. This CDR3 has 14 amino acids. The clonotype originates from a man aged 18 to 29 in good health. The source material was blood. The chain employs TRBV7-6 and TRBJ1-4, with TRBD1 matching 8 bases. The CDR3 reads CASSADRAPEKLFF. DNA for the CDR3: TGTGCCAGCAGCGCGGACAGGGCCCCTGAAAAACTGTTTTTT.